This T cell receptor (beta chain) is drawn from a study of spatial heterogeneity in lung cancer. Study overall: For the average unique TCR and UMI combination, more than eight occurrences appeared in raw reads.

Described time point: sample taken at primary tumor resection. From tumor, nontumor lung or frozen PBMC, whole RNA was taken unsorted for sequencing. TCRdb processed the 5' RACE reads anew with MiXCR; each CDR3 protein has one entry. The table includes 30,000 to 40,000 distinct CDR3 sequences, around 5% detected once. This clonotype appeared a few times. The antigen is unknown. CDR3 length equals 13 residues. Germline CDR1 MNHEY, CDR2 SVGEGT. V trimming: 10 bases; J trimming: 6 bases; junction bases outside the gene matches: 9. Study-level findings and limits: Ubiquitous expanded tumor TCRs surfaced in blood more at resection than they did at follow-up.

The chain links TRBV6-2 or TRBV6-3 to TRBJ2-3, with 8 nucleotides matching TRBD2. The sample was PBMCs, taken at surgery. The sequence came from a female donor with early-stage non-small cell lung cancer. The CDR3 DNA follows: TGTGCCACCAACCCGGGGGGGCCCGATACGCAGTATTTT. Protein: CATNPGGPDTQYF.